This TCR beta chain is drawn from a study of cytomegalovirus exposure and HLA in healthy donors. Study-wide context: Clustering assigned 70% to 90% of the roughly 400 genotyped donors to the Caucasian-associated ancestry cluster.

The study ran its PCR with 60 Vbeta and 13 Jbeta primers. Only in-frame clones appear in the TCRdb table, and some are missing; sequencing was by immunoSEQ multiplex PCR. The sample holds nearly 200,000 clones; 87% are singletons and the top ten take 1% to 1.5%. To note about this clone: The antigen remains unidentified.

The CDR3 is 19 amino acids. The V and J ends lost 2 bases and 2 bases respectively, with 19 bases between them. Germline V gene data show CDR1 as MNHEY and CDR2 as SMNVEV (reference sequence). Study findings and constraints: Most observed TCR sequences were rare, whereas some public TCRs were detected in many donors. One cluster of highly shared sequence variants probably arose as a sequencing artifact. Previous analysis showed most TCR beta V segments were productive about 87% or about 30% of the time.

The sequenced sample consisted of PBMCs. The sequence derives from a young man in good health and CMV-seronegative. J is TRBJ1-6 and V is TRBV27; D uncertain. CDR3 protein: CASSLRSRREGTYNSPLHF. Here the CDR3 DNA reads TGTGCCAGCAGTTTACGCAGCAGGCGCGAGGGAACCTATAATTCACCCCTCCACTTT.